The TCR beta chain described here comes from a study of T cells expressing NK-cell markers (dated by TCRdb to the early 2020s). The study in broad terms: Three sorted T-cell subsets (CD3+CD56+NKG2C+, CD3+CD56+NKG2C- and CD3+CD56-NKG2C+) from under 10 donors had their TCR beta-chain repertoires profiled. The study sequenced eight donors, all healthy volunteers chosen at random: three men and five women. Sequencing of the libraries produced 2 x 150 bp reads on Illumina HiSeq 2000/2500, MiSeq or NextSeq. Among the eight sequenced donors, seven were HCMV-seropositive and one was HCMV-seronegative.

Study-level results and caveats: For several donors, the dominant CD3+CD56+NKG2C+ clonotypes were among the top 10 CD8+ clonotypes and accounted for 1.0-7.0% of CD8+ T cells. Those dominant clonotypes were again the most abundant among CD3+CD56-NKG2C+ cells in four donors, at roughly 28.3-65%. Whether the expanded NKG2C-expressing T cell clones were specific for HCMV antigens remained unclear.

Instrument used: Illumina HiSeq 2000. TCR beta cDNA libraries were made by 5'RACE template switching that added a universal primer site and unique molecular identifiers. cDNA synthesis was primed from the TCR beta constant segment, followed by two successive PCR amplification steps. Per the authors' processing: MIGEC was used to demultiplex reads and group the reads by UMI, and MiTCR was used to assemble and quantify clonotypes. Only TCR cDNA sequences supported by at least two reads were kept to exclude erroneous sequences. The tcR package was used for downstream repertoire analysis, and clonotypes were matched across fractions by CDR3 nucleotide sequence plus V segment. VDJmatch was used to annotate antigen specificity against VDJdb, with one amino acid substitution in CDR3 allowed. TCRdb reanalyzed the reads, keeping one entry per CDR3 protein sequence and omitting DNA. These V and J calls rely on TCRdb rather than the paper's analysis. The table kept for this sample lists about 260,000 distinct CDR3 sequences. The ten biggest clones cover under 0.5% of the sample.

Points on this clonotype: The target of this receptor is not known.

To determine HCMV serostatus, a commercial ELISA kit was used to detect HCMV-specific IgG in serum. Peripheral blood mononuclear cells were isolated from blood by Ficoll density gradient centrifugation. The sequencing sample was made of blood T cells: a sorted CD56 or NKG2C T cell subset, CD4+ or CD8+ T cells, or bulk PBMC T cells (not recorded which). This TCR was sampled from a man younger than 35 in good health. Donor details come from another sample of the same person, matched by shared clones.

CDR3 reads: CASSPRGGEDEKLFF. The rearranged chain carries TRBV7-9 and TRBJ1-4; TCRdb returns TRBD1, unconfirmable since there is no DNA. From a lookup of the germline V gene (reference sequence), CDR1 and CDR2 are SEHNR and FQNEAQ. The CDR3 runs 15 amino acids, cysteine and phenylalanine included. The nucleotide record is missing. The CDR3 plus the reference TRBV7-9 and TRBJ1-4 genes for the other parts give the full variable domain: DTGVSQNPRHKITKRGQNVTFRCDPISEHNRLYWYRQTLGQGPEFLTYFQNEAQLEKSRLLSDRFSAERPKGSFSTLEIQRTEQGDSAMYLCASSPRGGEDEKLFFGSGTQLSVL.